The 27 T cell receptor beta chains in this list originate from one sample, sequenced in a study of shared clonotypes between healthy human individuals. Sequenced by immunoSEQ multiplex PCR; TCRdb stores in-frame clones only, minus some. The sample consists of around 700,000 clones, less than 80% of them appearing once. Sample: memory CD4+ T cells sorted from blood. Subset reported: CD45RA-negative fraction. The receptors originated from a woman under 40 in good health.

The chain carries TRBV2 and TRBJ1-5; perhaps TRBD1 as D (6 bases). This CDR3 is 16 amino acids long. From germline, CDR1 is SNHLY and CDR2 FYNNEI. V was cut by 2 bases and J by 0 bases, with 11 bases left in between. In nucleotides, the CDR3 is TGTGCCAGCAGTGAAAGGGGGAGGGCTAGCAATCAGCCCCAGCATTTT. This sequence encodes CASSERGRASNQPQHF.

This chain joins TRBV9 and TRBJ1-4; 7 nucleotides agree with TRBD1. The junction had 14 bases not matched to a gene; V was cut back by 3 bases and J by 6 bases. The V gene's germline CDR1 is SGDLS and CDR2 YYNGEE. The CDR3 loop spans 17 amino acids. The CDR3 region is CASSARPGTDPDEKLFF. The CDR3 nucleotides are TGTGCCAGCAGCGCTCGGCCCGGGACAGATCCTGATGAAAAACTGTTTTTT.

The count of this clone is one. The gene calls are TRBV27 and TRBJ2-7; D perhaps matches TRBD1 (5 bases). Germline V gives CDR1 MNHEY, CDR2 SMNVEV (reference sequence). V gave up 2 bases and J gave up 2 bases, with 16 bases separating them. The CDR3 covers 16 residues. CDR3 DNA: TGTGCCAGCAGTTTACTAGGGGCCTCGTCCCCCTACGAGCAGTACTTC. It yields the protein CASSLLGASSPYEQYF.

V usage is TRBV4-2 and J usage is TRBJ2-3; D is uncertain. The germline V gene has CDR1 LGHNA and CDR2 YNFKEQ. Trimming pared 6 bases from V and 4 bases from J, leaving 14 bases between. The CDR3 loop spans 14 amino acids. The CDR3 coding sequence is TGTGCCAGCAGTAAAATCCTAGTCGCAGATACGCAGTATTTT. It encodes CASSKILVADTQYF.

The V gene is TRBV27, the J gene TRBJ2-3; D possibly uses TRBD1 or TRBD2 (5 bases each). There are 16 residues in the CDR3. CDR1 is MNHEY and CDR2 is SMNVEV in the germline V gene (reference sequence). Trimming cost V 2 bases and J 6 bases, with 18 bases left between them. In DNA form, the CDR3 reads TGTGCCAGCAGTTTAAGTTCTCGGGGCGCAGCGGATACGCAGTATTTT. Its translation is CASSLSSRGAADTQYF.

The gene calls are TRBV6-1 and TRBJ1-5, with 8 bases that match TRBD1. This CDR3 comprises 15 residues. The ends lost 3 bases at V and 7 bases at J; junction bases unmatched: 8. The germline V gene encodes CDR1 MNHNS and CDR2 SASEGT. CDR3 sequence (DNA): TGTGCCAGCAGTGATCTACAGGGGGGGAAACAGCCCCAGCATTTT. Its protein product is CASSDLQGGKQPQHF.

This chain joins TRBV5-5 and TRBJ1-5; D call uncertain. Germline loops: CDR1 SGHKS, CDR2 YYEKEE (reference sequence). The CDR3 spans 13 residues. Trimming pared 4 bases from V and 3 bases from J, leaving 8 bases between. The CDR3 reads CASSRSHNQPQHF. The DNA for the CDR3 is TGTGCCAGCAGCCGAAGTCACAATCAGCCCCAGCATTTT. Variable domain in full (rest from reference TRBV5-5 and TRBJ1-5): DAGVTQSPTHLIKTRGQQVTLRCSPISGHKSVSWYQQVLGQGPQFIFQYYEKEERGRGNFPDRFSARQFPNYSSELNVNALLLGDSALYLCASSRSHNQPQHFGDGTRLSIL.

The J gene is TRBJ1-1, the V gene TRBV5-4, with 7 bases that match TRBD1. V was clipped by 1 base and J by 0 bases; unmatched bases: 3. Germline V gene data show CDR1 as SGHNT and CDR2 as YYREEE (reference sequence). The CDR3 consists of 15 residues. CDR3: CASSLRQGVNTEAFF. Here the CDR3 DNA reads TGTGCCAGCAGCTTGAGGCAGGGGGTGAACACTGAAGCTTTCTTT. Full variable domain (outside the CDR3, taken from reference TRBV5-4 and TRBJ1-1): ETGVTQSPTHLIKTRGQQVTLRCSSQSGHNTVSWYQQALGQGPQFIFQYYREEENGRGNFPPRFSGLQFPNYSSELNVNALELDDSALYLCASSLRQGVNTEAFFGQGTRLTVV.

The chain has TRBV5-4 and TRBJ1-3, with 7 bases matching TRBD1. CDR1 and CDR2 (germline): SGHNT, YYREEE (reference sequence). This CDR3 spans 14 amino acids. With 3 bases clipped from V and 2 bases from J, the junction kept 2 bases outside the gene matches. CDR3 in amino acids: CASSSGGTGNTIYF. The CDR3 bases are TGTGCCAGCAGCTCAGGGGGGACTGGAAACACCATATATTTT. The full variable domain, with the rest looked up from reference TRBV5-4 and TRBJ1-3, is ETGVTQSPTHLIKTRGQQVTLRCSSQSGHNTVSWYQQALGQGPQFIFQYYREEENGRGNFPPRFSGLQFPNYSSELNVNALELDDSALYLCASSSGGTGNTIYFGEGSWLTVV.

V is TRBV28 and J is TRBJ2-5; 8 nucleotides line up with TRBD2. The germline V gene encodes CDR1 MDHEN and CDR2 SYDVKM. The CDR3 totals 17 residues. V shed 5 bases and J 0 bases; nucleotides not matched to a gene: 11. CDR3 protein: CASSTRPAGVYQETQYF. In DNA form, the CDR3 reads TGTGCCAGCAGTACAAGACCAGCGGGAGTGTACCAAGAGACCCAGTACTTC.

The gene calls are TRBV28 and TRBJ2-3; D not resolved. With 6 bases removed from V and 1 base from J, the gap between germline ends came to 14 bases. Germline V gene sequence: CDR1 MDHEN, CDR2 SYDVKM. This CDR3 comprises 15 residues. CDR3 sequence: CASSSTSVGTDTQYF. Here the CDR3 DNA reads TGTGCCAGCAGCTCGACTTCGGTGGGCACAGATACGCAGTATTTT.

The rearrangement joins TRBV14 to TRBJ2-7; maybe TRBD2 (5 bases). The CDR3 contains 14 residues. The germline V gene has CDR1 SGHDN and CDR2 FVKESK. V was cut by 4 bases and J by 0 bases, with 10 bases left in between. CDR3 sequence reads: CASSRGLNSYEQYF. CDR3 DNA sequence: TGTGCCAGCAGCCGAGGACTCAACTCCTACGAGCAGTACTTC.

The V call is TRBV15, the J call TRBJ2-2; 7 bases align to TRBD2. The CDR3 contains 15 residues. The J segment lost 3 bases and the V segment lost 2 bases, leaving 3 bases of the junction unmatched. CDR1 is LNHNV and CDR2 is YYDKDF in the germline V gene (reference sequence). CDR3 nucleotide sequence: TGTGCCACCAGCAGAACGGGACTATACACCGGGGAGCTGTTTTTT. Translating gives CATSRTGLYTGELFF. Full variable domain (outside the CDR3, taken from reference TRBV15 and TRBJ2-2): DAMVIQNPRYQVTQFGKPVTLSCSQTLNHNVMYWYQQKSSQAPKLLFHYYDKDFNNEADTPDNFQSRRPNTSFCFLDIRSPGLGDTAMYLCATSRTGLYTGELFFGEGSRLTVL.

This sequence joins TRBV5-1 and TRBJ2-3, with unresolved D. Germline lookup yields CDR1 SGHRS and CDR2 YFSETQ. The CDR3 has 14 amino acids. V lost 0 bases, J lost 3 bases, and 8 bases lay in between. The CDR3 DNA is TGCGCCAGCAGCTTGGGGAGACAAACAGATACGCAGTATTTT. This translates into CASSLGRQTDTQYF.

This chain joins TRBV5-4 and TRBJ1-2; a weak D match, TRBD1 (5 bases). Germline values: CDR1 SGHNT, CDR2 YYREEE (reference sequence). Trimming removed 1 base from V and 4 bases from J, with 14 bases in between. The CDR3 consists of 15 residues. CDR3: CASSLRAAQGYGYTF. CDR3 bases: TGTGCCAGCAGCTTGAGGGCTGCGCAGGGCTATGGCTACACCTTC.

This sequence joins TRBV28 and TRBJ1-3; no firm D call. Trimming pared 7 bases from V and 4 bases from J, leaving 14 bases between. Germline-derived CDR1 and CDR2 are MDHEN and SYDVKM. The CDR3 has 14 residues. CDR3 loop: CASNSGQVGNTIYF. The CDR3 coding sequence is TGTGCCAGCAACTCAGGCCAGGTGGGAAACACCATATATTTT.

This clone has a single count. The rearrangement joins TRBV18 to TRBJ2-2, with no clear D. Trimming removed 4 bases from V and 2 bases from J, with 5 bases in between. CDR3 length: 13 residues. Germline V CDR1 and CDR2: KGHSH, LQKENI. CDR3 residues: CASSQGNTGELFF. The CDR3 DNA follows: TGTGCCAGCTCACAGGGCAACACCGGGGAGCTGTTTTTT.

The chain uses TRBV7-2 and TRBJ2-1; D possibly corresponds to TRBD2 (6 bases). The CDR3 sequence is 13 residues long. V lost 5 bases to trimming and J lost 10 bases, with 15 bases between them. Germline-derived CDR1 and CDR2 are SGHTA and FQGNSA. The CDR3 sequence: CASSAGPRGEQFF. CDR3 nucleotides: TGTGCCAGCAGCGCGGGACCTAGAGGCGAGCAGTTCTTC.

As regards this clone: This specimen includes other DNA sequences encoding the same CDR3. This chain uses TRBV7-9 with TRBJ2-3, with 12 bases matching TRBD2. Looked up from germline, CDR1 is SEHNR and CDR2 is FQNEAQ (reference sequence). J lost 4 bases, V lost 1 base, and 3 bases had no gene match. This CDR3 has 16 amino acids. The CDR3 DNA reads as TGTGCCAGCAGCTTAGGACTAGCGGGGGCCGCAGATACGCAGTATTTT. Translated, it gives CASSLGLAGAADTQYF.

This clone was detected only once. The chain is built from TRBV6-6 and TRBJ1-5; D possibly corresponds to TRBD1 (6 bases). Trimming removed 8 bases from V and 3 bases from J, with 11 bases in between. The CDR3 has 13 residues. In germline, CDR1 is MNHNY, CDR2 SVGAGI (reference sequence). CDR3 sequence (DNA): TGTGCCAGCGAGGGGGGGTACAATCAGCCCCAGCATTTT. Encoded protein: CASEGGYNQPQHF.

The chain recombines TRBV28 with TRBJ2-2; tentative D call: TRBD1 (5 bases). V was cut by 2 bases and J by 4 bases, with 17 bases left in between. This CDR3 has 17 residues. CDR1 is MDHEN and CDR2 is SYDVKM in the germline V gene. The CDR3 region has the DNA TGTGCCAGCAGTTTACTATGGCAGGGTGTAGGCACCGGGGAGCTGTTTTTT. It is translated as CASSLLWQGVGTGELFF.

The V and J genes are TRBV5-1 and TRBJ2-1; 11 positions match TRBD2. Germline CDR1 reads SGHRS; CDR2 reads YFSETQ. This CDR3 has 14 residues. The V and J ends lost 7 bases and 9 bases, in that order; junction bases with no gene match: 9. In DNA form, the CDR3 reads TGCGCCAGCGGCCCCGGGACTAGCGGCATTGAGCAGTTCTTC. Encoded protein: CASGPGTSGIEQFF.

This clone came up a few times. This sample includes further DNA sequences coding for the same CDR3. This sequence joins TRBV5-1 and TRBJ2-2, with D unclear. V lost 2 bases to trimming and J lost 5 bases, with 7 bases between them. CDR1 SGHRS and CDR2 YFSETQ come from the germline V gene. The CDR3 totals 13 residues. The CDR3 bases are TGCGCCAGCAGCTTCGGTCAAACCGGGGAGCTGTTTTTT. Its protein product is CASSFGQTGELFF.

CDR3: CASSQGSNQETQYF. CDR3 nucleotide sequence: TGTGCCAGCAGCCAAGGGTCAAACCAAGAGACCCAGTACTTC. The chain recombines TRBV14 with TRBJ2-5; no firm D call. V shed 1 base and J shed 0 bases, with 6 bases lying between them. The CDR3 runs to 14 residues. CDR1 and CDR2 from the germline V gene are SGHDN and FVKESK.

This clone was seen a handful of times. V usage is TRBV10-1 and J usage is TRBJ1-3, with 9 nucleotides matching TRBD1. V was clipped by 6 bases and J by 2 bases; unmatched bases: 2. CDR3 length: 14 residues. From germline, CDR1 is WNHNN and CDR2 SYGVQD (reference sequence). The CDR3 bases are TGCGCCAGCAGCTACAGGGGGCCTGGAAACACCATATATTTT. It translates to CASSYRGPGNTIYF.

This chain connects TRBV4-1 to TRBJ2-5; 11 bases map to TRBD2. J was trimmed by 5 bases and V by 4 bases; bases with no gene match: 6. This CDR3 is 15 amino acids long. The germline gives CDR1 MGHRA, CDR2 YSYEKL. The CDR3 DNA follows: TGCGCCAGCAGCCTTTGGGGGACTAGCGGCGAGACCCAGTACTTC. This translates into CASSLWGTSGETQYF.

The chain combines TRBV4-1 with TRBJ2-2; D possibly corresponds to TRBD2 (6 bases). The CDR3 extends over 15 amino acids. The ends were cut back, 7 bases at V and 1 base at J, with 13 bases in the middle. Germline CDR1 reads MGHRA; CDR2 reads YSYEKL. CDR3 in DNA: TGCGCCAGCAAGGAGCGGGCCCTGAACACCGGGGAGCTGTTTTTT. This codes for CASKERALNTGELFF.